Shown below are 15 T cell receptor beta chains from a single sample sequenced in a study of immune cell composition in non-small cell lung cancer. Normal lung sampling was at least 3 cm from the tumour, as distant as possible. The method was immunoSEQ multiplex PCR; TCRdb's version includes in-frame clones alone and lacks a portion of them. The sample carries around 10,000 clones, roughly 80% recorded once. Source material: non-adjacent lung tissue. All receptors come from a human donor with non-small cell lung cancer.

V usage is TRBV7-3 and J usage is TRBJ1-1; TRBD1 aligns across 7 bases. There are 14 residues in the CDR3. With V trimmed by 5 bases and J by 5 bases, 8 bases remained unmatched. Germline V gene sequence: CDR1 SGHTA, CDR2 FQGTGA. The CDR3 sequence: CASSRDRVGTEAFF. CDR3 in DNA: TGTGCCAGCAGCCGTGACAGGGTGGGGACTGAAGCTTTCTTT.

This chain connects TRBV5-4 to TRBJ1-4; 7 bases align to TRBD1. J lost 5 bases, V lost 5 bases, and 9 bases had no gene match. The CDR3 runs 15 residues. The germline V gene has CDR1 SGHNT and CDR2 YYREEE (reference sequence). Here the CDR3 reads CASSNRQGLNEKLFF. In DNA form, the CDR3 reads TGTGCCAGCAGTAACCGACAGGGTCTAAATGAAAAACTGTTTTTT.

This clone was counted between two and nine times. The chain links TRBV7-2 to TRBJ2-1; 13 bases are a match to TRBD2. Trimming cost V 5 bases and J 9 bases; bases outside gene matches: 7. Germline CDR1 SGHTA, CDR2 FQGNSA. The CDR3 runs to 15 residues. CDR3 region: CASSVTSGGRGEQFF. The CDR3 nucleotides are TGTGCCAGCAGCGTGACTAGCGGGGGGCGGGGTGAGCAGTTCTTC. Together with reference TRBV7-2 and TRBJ2-1, the CDR3 gives the full variable domain: GAGVSQSPSNKVTEKGKDVELRCDPISGHTALYWYRQSLGQGLEFLIYFQGNSAPDKSGLPSDRFSAERTGGSVSTLTIQRTQQEDSAVYLCASSVTSGGRGEQFFGPGTRLTVL.

V gene TRBV27 combines with J gene TRBJ1-4; the match to TRBD1 covers 9 bases. V lost 4 bases and J lost 4; bases outside the gene matches: 4. The CDR3 extends over 15 amino acids. Per germline, CDR1 MNHEY and CDR2 SMNVEV (reference sequence). CDR3 residues: CASSSQGAGNEKLFF. The CDR3 DNA reads as TGTGCCAGCAGTTCACAGGGGGCAGGTAATGAAAAACTGTTTTTT.

Notes on this clone: It differs at one base from a far larger clone, so likely a read error. This chain links TRBV4-1 with TRBJ1-1, with D tentatively TRBD1 (5 bases). CDR1 and CDR2 from the germline V gene are MGHRA and YSYEKL. The CDR3 extends over 16 amino acids. The V and J ends lost 0 bases and 5 bases respectively, with 16 bases between them. The CDR3 sequence: CASSQDPWQGRTEAFF. Written as DNA, the CDR3 is TGCGCCAGCAGCCAAGATCCGTGGCAGGGTCGGACTGAAGCTTTCTTT.

The chain has TRBV4-1 and TRBJ2-5; D unresolved. Trimming pared 4 bases from V and 5 bases from J, leaving 8 bases between. This CDR3 spans 12 amino acids. CDR1 MGHRA and CDR2 YSYEKL come from the germline V gene. DNA of the CDR3: TGCGCCAGCAGCCTGATTGAGGAGACCCAGTACTTC. Translating gives CASSLIEETQYF.

The rearrangement joins TRBV5-6 to TRBJ1-2, with 7 bases fitting TRBD1. J gave up 14 bases and V 0 bases, and 16 bases lay outside the gene matches. The CDR3 is 15 residues long. Germline V gene lookup returns CDR1 SGHDT and CDR2 YYEEEE. CDR3: CASSLAAGTASARTF. CDR3 DNA: TGTGCCAGCAGCTTGGCCGCAGGGACAGCCTCAGCGAGGACCTTC.

CDR3 nucleotide sequence: TGTGCCAGCAGTAGGGGGTCCACTGAAGCTTTCTTT. Its protein product is CASSRGSTEAFF. V and J are TRBV6-1 and TRBJ1-1, with D possibly being TRBD1 (6 bases). The CDR3 is 12 amino acids. V was cut by 5 bases and J by 4 bases, with 8 bases left in between. Germline CDR1 MNHNS, CDR2 SASEGT.

V and J are TRBV7-6 and TRBJ1-1; D gene uncertain. The CDR3 contains 14 residues. The V end lost 7 bases, the J end lost 1 base, and 13 bases lay between the germline ends. Germline CDR1 reads SGHVS; CDR2 reads FNYEAQ. CDR3 in amino acids: CASTPPGGNTEAFF. In DNA, the CDR3 is TGTGCCAGCACCCCCCCCGGCGGGAACACTGAAGCTTTCTTT.

V is TRBV5-5 and J is TRBJ1-1, with TRBD1 matching 10 bases. The CDR3 spans 14 residues. Germline values: CDR1 SGHKS, CDR2 YYEKEE (reference sequence). With V trimmed by 6 bases and J by 5 bases, 7 bases remained unmatched. The DNA of the CDR3 is TGTGCCAGCAACCCGGACAGGGGGAGTACTGAAGCTTTCTTT. Amino acid sequence: CASNPDRGSTEAFF.

As regards this clone: One end of the junction is discordant with germline, which a read error may explain. The CDR3 DNA sequence: TGTGCCAGCAGTTTACTCGGGGTAACCGCCTTT. Its protein is CASSLLGVTAF. V gene TRBV28 combines with J gene TRBJ1-1; D not certain. Germline V gene data show CDR1 as MDHEN and CDR2 as SYDVKM. This CDR3 contains 11 residues.

The CDR3 spells CSARWGTEAFF. In DNA form, the CDR3 reads TGCAGTGCTAGATGGGGCACTGAAGCTTTCTTT. The chain links TRBV20-1 to TRBJ1-1; D is undetermined. Germline V gene sequence: CDR1 DFQATT, CDR2 SNEGSKA (reference sequence). The ends were cut back, 2 bases at V and 4 bases at J, with 5 bases in the middle. This CDR3 spans 11 amino acids.

This clone appeared a single time. This chain connects TRBV5-1 to TRBJ2-5; 10 bases match TRBD2. Germline V gene sequence: CDR1 SGHRS, CDR2 YFSETQ. This CDR3 has 16 amino acids. Trimming took 0 bases from V and 4 from J; bases not matched to a gene: 6. Here the CDR3 reads CASSLGQAGGPETQYF. The CDR3 DNA reads TGCGCCAGCAGCTTGGGTCAAGCGGGAGGGCCAGAGACCCAGTACTTC. The variable domain in full, with the rest retrieved from reference TRBV5-1 and TRBJ2-5, is KAGVTQTPRYLIKTRGQQVTLSCSPISGHRSVSWYQQTPGQGLQFLFEYFSETQRNKGNFPGRFSGRQFSNSRSEMNVSTLELGDSALYLCASSLGQAGGPETQYFGPGTRLLVL.

The chain has TRBV5-4 and TRBJ2-1; D is unclear. The CDR3 is 11 amino acids. Per germline, CDR1 SGHNT and CDR2 YYREEE (reference sequence). V lost 4 bases, J lost 5 bases, and 4 bases lay in between. The CDR3 nucleotides read TGTGCCAGCAGCCAAAACAATGAGCAGTTCTTC. Residues: CASSQNNEQFF.

The V and J genes are TRBV27 and TRBJ1-1, with D unresolved. Trimming stripped 2 bases from V and 3 bases from J, with 13 bases between. The CDR3 is 15 amino acids. Per the germline V gene, CDR1 is MNHEY and CDR2 is SMNVEV (reference sequence). DNA for the CDR3: TGTGCCAGCAGTTTACGGGGAAAAATTCACACTGAAGCTTTCTTT. Protein product: CASSLRGKIHTEAFF.